Listed below are T cell receptor beta chains from one sample, sequenced in a study of regulatory T cells in long-lasting Graves disease. One entry per CDR3 protein, called by TCRdb with MiXCR from the multiplex PCR reads. The table has 400,000 or so distinct CDR3 sequences, around 24% seen once; the top ten hold 26%. The source material was peripheral blood mononuclear cells (PBMCs), sampled when the disease was refractory, from a patient treated with antithyroid drugs. The receptors stem from a female donor with Graves disease. CDR3s include the opening cysteine and the closing phenylalanine or tryptophan. The D gene is left open where the match is weak. Not all rows give a size; the values are once, few, many and, for expanded clones, a class.

D gene | J gene | clone size | V gene | CDR3 protein | CDR3 DNA
. | TRBJ2-7 | many | TRBV12-3/TRBV12-4 | CASSKDTFYSYEQYF | TGTGCCAGCAGCAAAGACACTTTTTACTCCTACGAGCAGTACTTC
. | TRBJ2-7 | many | TRBV20-1 | CSVIPTGSYEQYF | TGCAGTGTCATACCGACGGGCTCCTACGAGCAGTACTTC
. | TRBJ2-5 | many | TRBV5-4 | CASSRGAEETQYF | TGTGCCAGCTCACGGGGCGCGGAGGAGACCCAGTACTTC
. | TRBJ1-3 | . | TRBV2 | CASSPGTVSGNTVYF | TGTGCCAGCAGCCCCGGGACTGTCTCTGGAAACACCGTATATTTT
TRBD1 | TRBJ1-5 | many | TRBV24-1 | CATSDRDRGGNQPQHF | TGTGCCACCAGTGATCGGGACAGGGGAGGCAATCAGCCCCAGCATTTT
. | TRBJ2-7 | many | TRBV6-1 | CASSATHTADEQYF | TGTGCCAGCAGTGCTACGCATACGGCTGACGAGCAGTACTTC
. | TRBJ1-5 | few | TRBV19 | CASRKMGGSNQPQHF | TGTGCCAGTAGGAAGATGGGGGGTAGCAATCAGCCCCAGCATTTT
. | TRBJ1-1 | many | TRBV13 | CASSWSETEAFF | TGTGCCAGCAGCTGGAGCGAGACTGAAGCTTTCTTT
TRBD2 | TRBJ2-5 | few | TRBV12-3/TRBV12-4 | CASRGGVGETQYF | TGTGCCAGCAGGGGGGGGGTCGGGGAGACCCAGTACTTC
TRBD2 | TRBJ2-1 | . | TRBV7-2 | CASSLAASGTYNEQFF | TGTGCCAGCAGCTTAGCGGCTAGCGGGACCTACAATGAGCAGTTCTTC
TRBD1 | TRBJ2-7 | . | TRBV29-1 | CSVQQGAYEQYF | TGCAGCGTTCAGCAGGGGGCTTACGAGCAGTACTTC